The clone carrying this T cell receptor beta chain has more than one count but fewer than ten. What it recognizes is unknown. These data originate in a study of T cell responses to AZD1222 COVID-19 vaccine. Study results and caveats: The study sampled repertoires only after the peak T cell response. The donor group comprised mostly white British people and more females; the analysis possibly underestimated clonal diversity.

CDR1 is SGHRS, CDR2 YFSETQ, per germline. The CDR3 totals 24 residues. V was pared by 4 bases and J by 0 bases, with 35 bases between. Profiling relied on immunoSEQ multiplex PCR, and the TCRdb table lists in-frame clones only, not all of them. The sample shows about 72,000 clones, 80% to 90% of them seen only once. The receptor comes from an adult who received the AZD1222 COVID-19 vaccine. The sequencing used peripheral blood, collected 28 days after the second AZD1222 dose. The rearrangement joins TRBV5-1 to TRBJ2-6; possibly TRBD1 or TRBD2 for D (7 bases each). The CDR3 DNA follows: TGCGCCAGCAGCCGGGAAGGGGGCGGGGGAGATCTTTTCCGTACCGCCTCTGGGGCCAACGTCCTGACTTTC. Protein product: CASSREGGGGDLFRTASGANVLTF.